This T cell receptor (beta chain) stems from a study of PD-1 blockade in classical Hodgkin lymphoma. Autologous stem cell transplantation was followed by relapse in every patient, and brentuximab vedotin exposure varied. This CDR3 has 14 residues. The V segment lost 3 bases and the J segment 4 bases; nucleotides outside the gene matches: 6. From germline, CDR1 is SGDLS and CDR2 YYNGEE. Assay used: immunoSEQ multiplex PCR; TCRdb lists only in-frame clones, some missing. The profile shows 20,000 to 30,000 clones, 65% to 85% of them singletons. The source material was peripheral blood mononuclear cells (PBMCs), sampled before the second cycle of nivolumab. This rearrangement joins TRBV9 to TRBJ1-2, with 7 bases matching TRBD1. The receptor comes from a human donor with classical Hodgkin lymphoma. The CDR3 coding sequence is TGTGCCAGCAGCGCCGGGACAGTAAGCTATGGCTACACCTTC. The encoded protein is CASSAGTVSYGYTF.